The 3 T cell receptor beta chains given below trace back to one sample, sequenced in a study of blood T cell repertoires in COVID-19. The repertoire was sequenced with immunoSEQ multiplex PCR; TCRdb's copy has only in-frame clones and lacks some. Among 150,000 to 200,000 clones listed, roughly nine tenths were seen once. Material: peripheral blood. All receptors derive from a woman aged 70 to 79 with acute or convalescent COVID-19.

This chain joins TRBV6-2 or TRBV6-3 and TRBJ2-2, with 7 bases identical to TRBD2. The CDR3 loop spans 17 amino acids. From germline, CDR1 is MNHEY and CDR2 SVGEGT. V trimming: 0 bases; J trimming: 1 base; junction bases outside the gene matches: 5. CDR3 DNA sequence: TGTGCCAGCAGTTACTCGAGAGCGGGGCAGAACACCGGGGAGCTGTTTTTT. This translates into CASSYSRAGQNTGELFF.

This rearrangement joins TRBV2 to TRBJ2-3; D is undetermined. This CDR3 has 13 residues. The germline V and J ends were trimmed by 4 bases and 0 bases, with 5 bases remaining between them. Germline loops: CDR1 SNHLY, CDR2 FYNNEI. The CDR3 sequence: CASSVLSTDTQYF. The CDR3 region has the DNA TGTGCCAGCAGTGTTCTTAGCACAGATACGCAGTATTTT.

J is TRBJ1-1 and V is TRBV19; 7 positions agree with TRBD1. CDR3 size: 10 residues. Per the germline V gene, CDR1 is LNHDA and CDR2 is SQIVND (reference sequence). J gave up 11 bases and V 6 bases, and 3 bases lay outside the gene matches. CDR3 region: CASRDRTAFF. The CDR3 region has the DNA TGTGCCAGTAGGGACAGGACGGCTTTCTTT. The complete variable domain, with remaining parts taken from reference TRBV19 and TRBJ1-1, reads DGGITQSPKYLFRKEGQNVTLSCEQNLNHDAMYWYRQDPGQGLRLIYYSQIVNDFQKGDIAEGYSVSREKKESFPLTVTSAQKNPTAFYLCASRDRTAFFGQGTRLTVV.